In this sample, the clone carrying this TCR beta chain turned up a few times. The target antigen is unknown. The data belong to a study of cytomegalovirus exposure and HLA in healthy donors. Germline CDR1 MGHDK, CDR2 SYGVNS. The junction had 0 bases not matched to a gene; V was cut back by 6 bases and J by 5 bases. This CDR3 region has 13 residues. The study's findings and limits: TCR association rates varied by HLA locus in a later analysis, with DRB1 highest and HLA-C lowest. Confirmation was obtained in vitro that a few CMV-associated chains are specific for CMV antigens.

Primers included in the PCR were 60 Vbeta and 13 Jbeta primers. Measured with immunoSEQ multiplex PCR; TCRdb has only the in-frame clones, and not every one. The sample contains some 150,000 clones, around 9.6% of which appear only once. This receptor was identified in a male donor in good health and CMV-seronegative. The V gene is TRBV25-1, the J gene TRBJ2-2; 10 nucleotides match TRBD2. The sample taken for sequencing was PBMCs. The CDR3 DNA reads TGTGCCAGCAGAGCGGGAGGGACCGGGGAGCTGTTTTTT. Translation gives CASRAGGTGELFF.